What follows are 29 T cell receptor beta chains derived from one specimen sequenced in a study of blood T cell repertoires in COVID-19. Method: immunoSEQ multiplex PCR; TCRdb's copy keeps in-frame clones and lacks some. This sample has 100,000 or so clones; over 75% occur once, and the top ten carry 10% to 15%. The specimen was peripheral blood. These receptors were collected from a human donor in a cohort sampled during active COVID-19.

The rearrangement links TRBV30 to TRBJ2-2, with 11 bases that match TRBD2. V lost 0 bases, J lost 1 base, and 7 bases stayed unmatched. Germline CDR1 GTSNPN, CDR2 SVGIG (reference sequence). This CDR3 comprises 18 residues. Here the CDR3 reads CAWSVELAGARNTGELFF. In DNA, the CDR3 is TGTGCCTGGAGTGTAGAACTAGCGGGGGCCCGGAACACCGGGGAGCTGTTTTTT.

The CDR3 reads CASSDRGGLYGYTF. The CDR3 DNA reads as TGTGCCAGCAGTGATCGGGGGGGCCTCTATGGCTACACCTTC. The chain has TRBV2 and TRBJ1-2, with a possible D match to TRBD1 (6 bases). Germline CDR1 is SNHLY and CDR2 is FYNNEI. V gave up 3 bases and J gave up 4 bases, with 12 bases separating them. The length of the CDR3 is 14 residues.

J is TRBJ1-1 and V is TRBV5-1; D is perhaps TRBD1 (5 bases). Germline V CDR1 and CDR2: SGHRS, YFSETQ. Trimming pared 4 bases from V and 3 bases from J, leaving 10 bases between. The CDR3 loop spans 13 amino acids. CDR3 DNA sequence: TGCGCCAGCAGCCGGGACTTCGACACTGAAGCTTTCTTT. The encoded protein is CASSRDFDTEAFF.

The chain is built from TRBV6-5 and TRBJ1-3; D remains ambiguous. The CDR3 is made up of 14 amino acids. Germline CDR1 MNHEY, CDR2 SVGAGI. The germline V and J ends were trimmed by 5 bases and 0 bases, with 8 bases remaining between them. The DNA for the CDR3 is TGTGCCAGCAGTCTGTATAGCTCTGGAAACACCATATATTTT. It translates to CASSLYSSGNTIYF.

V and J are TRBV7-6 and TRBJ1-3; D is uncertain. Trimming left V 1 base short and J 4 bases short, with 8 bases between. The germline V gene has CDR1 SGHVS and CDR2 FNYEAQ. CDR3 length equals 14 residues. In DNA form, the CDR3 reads TGTGCCAGCAGCTTAGGGGCACAGGGAAACACCATATATTTT. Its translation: CASSLGAQGNTIYF.

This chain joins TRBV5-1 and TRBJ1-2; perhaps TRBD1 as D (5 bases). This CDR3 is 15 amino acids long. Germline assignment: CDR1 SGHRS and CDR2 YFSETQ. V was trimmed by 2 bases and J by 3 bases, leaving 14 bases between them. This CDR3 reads CASSFGRQSDYGYTF. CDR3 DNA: TGCGCCAGCAGCTTTGGCAGACAGTCAGACTATGGCTACACCTTC.

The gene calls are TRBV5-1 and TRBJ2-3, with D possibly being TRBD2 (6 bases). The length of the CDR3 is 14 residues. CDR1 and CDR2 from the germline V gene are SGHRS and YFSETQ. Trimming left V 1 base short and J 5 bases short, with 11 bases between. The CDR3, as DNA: TGCGCCAGCAGCTTGATCCCGGAGGGAGATACGCAGTATTTT. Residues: CASSLIPEGDTQYF.

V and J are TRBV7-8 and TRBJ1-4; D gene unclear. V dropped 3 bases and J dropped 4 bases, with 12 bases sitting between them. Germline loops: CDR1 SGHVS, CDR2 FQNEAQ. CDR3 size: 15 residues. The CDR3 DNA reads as TGTGCCAGCAGCTTCCCCCGGGAAGTTAATGAAAAACTGTTTTTT. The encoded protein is CASSFPREVNEKLFF.

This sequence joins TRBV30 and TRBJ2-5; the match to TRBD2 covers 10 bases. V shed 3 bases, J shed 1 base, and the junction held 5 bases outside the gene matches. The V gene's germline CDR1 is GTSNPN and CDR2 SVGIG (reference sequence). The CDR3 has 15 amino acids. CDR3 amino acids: CAWRPAGGAQETQYF. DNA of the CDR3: TGTGCCTGGAGGCCAGCGGGGGGGGCCCAAGAGACCCAGTACTTC. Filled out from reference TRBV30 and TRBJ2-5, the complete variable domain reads SQTIHQWPATLVQPVGSPLSLECTVEGTSNPNLYWYRQAAGRGLQLLFYSVGIGQISSEVPQNLSASRPQDRQFILSSKKLLLSDSGFYLCAWRPAGGAQETQYFGPGTRLLVL.

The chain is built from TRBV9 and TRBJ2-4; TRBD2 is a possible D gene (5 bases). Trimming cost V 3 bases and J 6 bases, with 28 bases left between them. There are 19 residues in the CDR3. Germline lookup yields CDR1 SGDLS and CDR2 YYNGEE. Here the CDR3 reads CASSAHSRERSEGLNIQYF. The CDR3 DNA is TGTGCCAGCAGCGCCCATTCTAGGGAACGGAGTGAGGGTTTAAACATTCAGTACTTC.

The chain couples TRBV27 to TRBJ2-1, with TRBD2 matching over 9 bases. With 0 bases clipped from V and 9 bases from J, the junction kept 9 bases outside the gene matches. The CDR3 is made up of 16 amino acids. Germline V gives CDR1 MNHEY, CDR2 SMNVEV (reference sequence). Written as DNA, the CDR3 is TGTGCCAGCAGTTTATCCGGACAAGGACTAGCGATTGAGCAGTTCTTC. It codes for CASSLSGQGLAIEQFF.

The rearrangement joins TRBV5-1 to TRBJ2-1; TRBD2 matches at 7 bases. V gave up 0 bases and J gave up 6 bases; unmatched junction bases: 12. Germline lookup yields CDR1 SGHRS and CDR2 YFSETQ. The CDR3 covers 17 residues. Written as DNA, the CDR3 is TGCGCCAGCAGCTTGGAGTCGGGGGGAGGTGTGGGCAATGAGCAGTTCTTC. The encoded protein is CASSLESGGGVGNEQFF.

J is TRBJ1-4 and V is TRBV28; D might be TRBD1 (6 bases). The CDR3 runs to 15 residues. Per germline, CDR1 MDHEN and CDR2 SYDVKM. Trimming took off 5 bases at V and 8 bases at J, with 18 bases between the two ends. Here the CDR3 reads CASSDLVGGHEKLFF. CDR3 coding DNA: TGTGCCAGCAGTGACCTCGTCGGGGGGCACGAAAAACTGTTTTTT. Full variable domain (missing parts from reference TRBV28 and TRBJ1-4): DVKVTQSSRYLVKRTGEKVFLECVQDMDHENMFWYRQDPGLGLRLIYFSYDVKMKEKGDIPEGYSVSREKKERFSLILESASTNQTSMYLCASSDLVGGHEKLFFGSGTQLSVL.

DNA of the CDR3: TGTGCCTGGAGTACAACTAGCGGGCTGGCGAAGTATTTT. Translating it yields CAWSTTSGLAKYF. The V gene is TRBV30, the J gene TRBJ2-3; 9 positions agree with TRBD2. V lost 2 bases and J lost 13; bases outside the gene matches: 10. The germline V gene encodes CDR1 GTSNPN and CDR2 SVGIG (reference sequence). CDR3 size: 13 residues. Full variable domain (outside the CDR3, taken from reference TRBV30 and TRBJ2-3): SQTIHQWPATLVQPVGSPLSLECTVEGTSNPNLYWYRQAAGRGLQLLFYSVGIGQISSEVPQNLSASRPQDRQFILSSKKLLLSDSGFYLCAWSTTSGLAKYFGPGTRLTVL.

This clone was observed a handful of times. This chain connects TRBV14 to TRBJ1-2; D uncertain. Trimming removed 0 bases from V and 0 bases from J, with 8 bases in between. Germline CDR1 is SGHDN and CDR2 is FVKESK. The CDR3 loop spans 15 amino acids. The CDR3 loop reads CASSQDRLANYGYTF. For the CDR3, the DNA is TGTGCCAGCAGCCAAGATCGGTTAGCTAACTATGGCTACACCTTC.

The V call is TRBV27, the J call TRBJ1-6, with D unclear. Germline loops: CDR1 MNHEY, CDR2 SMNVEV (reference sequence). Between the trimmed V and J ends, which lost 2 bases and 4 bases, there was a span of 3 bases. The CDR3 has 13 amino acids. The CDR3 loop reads CASSLQYNSPLHF. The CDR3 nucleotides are TGTGCCAGCAGTTTACAGTATAATTCACCCCTCCACTTT.

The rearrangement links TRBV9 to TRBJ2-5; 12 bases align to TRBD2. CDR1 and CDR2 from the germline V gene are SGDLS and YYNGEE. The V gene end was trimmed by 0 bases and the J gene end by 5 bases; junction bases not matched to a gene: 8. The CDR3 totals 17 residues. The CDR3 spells CASSVASSGGALETQYF. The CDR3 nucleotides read TGTGCCAGCAGCGTAGCCTCTAGCGGGGGGGCCTTGGAGACCCAGTACTTC.

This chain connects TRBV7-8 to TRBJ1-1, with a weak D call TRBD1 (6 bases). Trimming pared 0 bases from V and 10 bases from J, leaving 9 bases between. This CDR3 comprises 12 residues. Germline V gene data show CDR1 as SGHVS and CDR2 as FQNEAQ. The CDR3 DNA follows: TGTGCCAGCAGCTTAGCGTCAGGGGTAGCTTTCTTT. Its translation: CASSLASGVAFF.

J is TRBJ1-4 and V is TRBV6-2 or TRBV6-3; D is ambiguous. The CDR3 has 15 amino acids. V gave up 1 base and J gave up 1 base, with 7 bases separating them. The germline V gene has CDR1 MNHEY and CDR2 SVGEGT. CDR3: CASSYYGGTNEKLFF. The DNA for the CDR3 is TGTGCCAGCAGTTACTACGGAGGAACTAATGAAAAACTGTTTTTT.

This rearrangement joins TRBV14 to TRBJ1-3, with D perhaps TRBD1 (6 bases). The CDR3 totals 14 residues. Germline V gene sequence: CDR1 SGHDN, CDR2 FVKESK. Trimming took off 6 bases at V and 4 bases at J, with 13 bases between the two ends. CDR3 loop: CASRDRMLGNTIYF. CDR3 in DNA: TGTGCCAGCAGGGACAGAATGTTGGGAAACACCATATATTTT.

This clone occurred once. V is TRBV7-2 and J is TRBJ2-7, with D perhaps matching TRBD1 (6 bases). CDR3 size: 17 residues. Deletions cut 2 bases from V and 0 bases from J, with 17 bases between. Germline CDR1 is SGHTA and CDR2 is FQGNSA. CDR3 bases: TGTGCCAGCAGCTTACGAGTCGGGACAATCTACTCCTACGAGCAGTACTTC. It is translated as CASSLRVGTIYSYEQYF.

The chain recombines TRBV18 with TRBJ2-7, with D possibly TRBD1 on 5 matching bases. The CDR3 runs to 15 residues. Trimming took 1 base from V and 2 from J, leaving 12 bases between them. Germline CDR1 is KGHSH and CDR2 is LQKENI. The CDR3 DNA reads TGTGCCAGCTCACCACGTGTGTCAGGGACCTACGAGCAGTACTTC. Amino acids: CASSPRVSGTYEQYF.

DNA for the CDR3: TGCGCCAGCAGCTTGTCAAACTATGGCTACACCTTC. Translated, it gives CASSLSNYGYTF. The chain recombines TRBV5-1 with TRBJ1-2, with D uncertain. V gave up 1 base and J gave up 2 bases, with 3 bases separating them. CDR1 and CDR2 from the germline V gene are SGHRS and YFSETQ. CDR3 size: 12 residues.

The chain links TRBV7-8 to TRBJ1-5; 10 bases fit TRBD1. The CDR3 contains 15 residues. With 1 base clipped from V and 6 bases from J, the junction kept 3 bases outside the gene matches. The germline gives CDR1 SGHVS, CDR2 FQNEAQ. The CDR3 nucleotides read TGTGCCAGCAGCTTAGTCGGGACAGGGGTTCAGCCCCAGCATTTT. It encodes CASSLVGTGVQPQHF.

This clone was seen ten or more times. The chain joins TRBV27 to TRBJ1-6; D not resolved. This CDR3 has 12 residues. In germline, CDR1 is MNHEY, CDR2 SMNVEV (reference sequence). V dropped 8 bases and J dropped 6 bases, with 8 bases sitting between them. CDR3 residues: CASRTGNSPLHF. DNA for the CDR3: TGTGCCAGCCGAACGGGTAATTCACCCCTCCACTTT.

The CDR3 loop is CASERGNLETQYF. CDR3 bases: TGTGCCAGCGAAAGGGGAAACCTGGAGACCCAGTACTTC. The chain recombines TRBV25-1 with TRBJ2-5; D may be TRBD1 (5 bases). Trimming took 8 bases from V and 5 from J, leaving 15 bases between them. The CDR3 covers 13 residues. Germline values: CDR1 MGHDK, CDR2 SYGVNS.

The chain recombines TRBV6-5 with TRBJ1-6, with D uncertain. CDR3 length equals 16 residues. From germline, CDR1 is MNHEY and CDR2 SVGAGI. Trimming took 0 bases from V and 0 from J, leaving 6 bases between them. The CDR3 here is CASSYSGNSYNSPLHF. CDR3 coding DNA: TGTGCCAGCAGTTACTCTGGCAACTCCTATAATTCACCCCTCCACTTT.

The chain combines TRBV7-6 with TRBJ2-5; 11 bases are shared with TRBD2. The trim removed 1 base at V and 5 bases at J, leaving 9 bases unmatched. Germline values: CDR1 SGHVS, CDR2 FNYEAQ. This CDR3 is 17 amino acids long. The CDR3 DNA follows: TGTGCCAGCAGCTTAGAAGCGACTAGCGGGGATATGGAGACCCAGTACTTC. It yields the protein CASSLEATSGDMETQYF.

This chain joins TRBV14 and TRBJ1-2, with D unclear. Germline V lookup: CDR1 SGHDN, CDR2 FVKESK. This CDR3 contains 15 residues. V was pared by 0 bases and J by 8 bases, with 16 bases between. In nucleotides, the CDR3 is TGTGCCAGCAGCCAAGATCAGACCAGGCCGCTCGGCTACACCTTC. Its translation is CASSQDQTRPLGYTF.